This is a list of T cell receptor beta chains from one sample in a study of cytotoxic CD8 clonotypes in ibrutinib-treated CLL. The protocol was immunoSEQ multiplex PCR, while the TCRdb copy is restricted to in-frame clones and leaves out a portion. The data hold 250,000 or so clones, with about three quarters observed a single time. The sequenced sample was PBMCs, obtained after 24 months of ibrutinib treatment. The receptors stem from a human donor with chronic lymphocytic leukemia. Each CDR3 is given with its conserved first and last residue. Each record gives: D gene, J gene, clone size, CDR3 length, V gene, CDR3 DNA, CDR3 protein. The D gene is left open where the match is weak. Rows give clone size only sometimes, using once, few, many, or a class for an expanded clone.

>-|TRBJ1-5|-|16|TRBV7-8
TGTGCCAGCAGCTTAGCGACAGACCCACTAAATCAGCCCCAGCATTTT
CASSLATDPLNQPQHF
>-|TRBJ1-5|many|16|TRBV28
TGTGCCAGCAGTTTCCGGACCATCCGTGGTGATCAGCCCCAGCATTTT
CASSFRTIRGDQPQHF
>-|TRBJ2-3|-|11|TRBV20-1
TGCAGTGCTAGAAGCACAGATACGCAGTATTTT
CSARSTDTQYF
>-|TRBJ2-7|once|11|TRBV29-1
TGCAGCGTTAGCTGGGCAGGGGAGCAGTACTTC
CSVSWAGEQYF
>-|TRBJ2-7|few|13|TRBV7-9
TGTGCCAGCAGCCCTTTCCCAGGGGACGAGCAGTACTTC
CASSPFPGDEQYF
>-|TRBJ2-7|-|12|TRBV14
TGTGCCAGCAGCCAAGCCAACGGAGAGCAGTACTTC
CASSQANGEQYF
>TRBD1|TRBJ2-7|-|14|TRBV5-1
TGCGCCAGCAGCTTGGAGGGACAGGGGGACGAGCAGTACTTC
CASSLEGQGDEQYF
>-|TRBJ2-5|-|14|TRBV9
TGTGCCAGCAGCGACGGGATCCAAGGAGAGACCCAGTACTTC
CASSDGIQGETQYF
>-|TRBJ2-7|few|15|TRBV27
TGTGCCAGCAGCTACGGGCTCGTGGGGGGCTACGAGCAGTACTTC
CASSYGLVGGYEQYF
>-|TRBJ2-5|-|14|TRBV6-5
TGTGCCAGCAGTTACTCAGCCAGCGCAGAGACCCAGTACTTC
CASSYSASAETQYF
>-|TRBJ2-7|-|14|TRBV5-1
TGCGCCAGCAGGACGGCAGGCGCAACCTACGAGCAGTACTTC
CASRTAGATYEQYF
>-|TRBJ2-7|-|14|TRBV18
TGTGCCAGCTCACCACCGGGAGTCGGCTACGAGCAGTACTTC
CASSPPGVGYEQYF
>TRBD2|TRBJ2-3|-|16|TRBV7-3
TGTGCCAGCAGCTCGAGTAGCGGGAGCGGTACAGATACGCAGTATTTT
CASSSSSGSGTDTQYF
>TRBD1|TRBJ2-7|-|14|TRBV29-1
TGCAGCGTTGAGGGACAGGATGGTCTCTACGAGCAGTACTTC
CSVEGQDGLYEQYF
>-|TRBJ2-1|-|14|TRBV5-6
TGTGCCAGCAGCTTGTTCGGGGAGGTGGAAGAGCAGTTCTTC
CASSLFGEVEEQFF
>-|TRBJ1-2|few|16|TRBV6-6
TGTGCCAGCAGTTATCTTAAGCCTCAAGGGGTATCTGGCTACACCTTC
CASSYLKPQGVSGYTF
>-|TRBJ1-1|-|13|TRBV6-5
TGTGCCAGCAGTCCTCGGAGAGAATCAGAAGCTTTCTTT
CASSPRRESEAFF
>-|TRBJ2-5|once|15|TRBV28
TGTGCCAGCAAGTACAGGGCAGGGAGGCAAGAGACCCAGTACTTC
CASKYRAGRQETQYF
>-|TRBJ1-2|-|14|TRBV4-1
TGCGCCAGCAGCCAAGGCGAGGAACACGATGGCTACACCTTC
CASSQGEEHDGYTF
>TRBD2|TRBJ2-7|-|14|TRBV9
TGTGCCAGCAGCTACCGACTAGCGGACTACGAGCAGTACTTC
CASSYRLADYEQYF
>-|TRBJ1-2|-|12|TRBV28
TGTGCCAGCAGTTTAGCTAACTATGGCTACACCTTC
CASSLANYGYTF
>-|TRBJ2-1|-|13|TRBV7-9
TGTGCCAGCAGCTTAGGATTAGCCGGGGAGCAGTTCTTC
CASSLGLAGEQFF
>-|TRBJ2-7|-|17|TRBV28
TGTGCCAGCAGTTCCCGCCCTTACAGGGGAGGTTCGTACGAGCAGTACTTC
CASSSRPYRGGSYEQYF
>-|TRBJ2-1|-|13|TRBV7-2
TGTGCCAGCAGCTTCCCCGGGGGTGGTGAGCAGTTCTTC
CASSFPGGGEQFF
>-|TRBJ2-1|few|11|TRBV7-3
TGTGCCAGCAGCTTAAGCGATGAGCAGTTCTTC
CASSLSDEQFF
>TRBD2|TRBJ2-1|-|14|TRBV29-1
TGCAGCGCCCCCACCGGGACTAGCGGCAATGAGCAGTTCTTC
CSAPTGTSGNEQFF
>-|TRBJ1-2|-|13|TRBV28
TGTGCCAGCAGTCCCTTTGCAGGGAATAGCTACACCTTC
CASSPFAGNSYTF
>TRBD1|TRBJ2-5|-|14|TRBV6-6
TGTGCCAGCAGTTACTCAGGGGGCGAAGAGACCCAGTACTTC
CASSYSGGEETQYF
>-|TRBJ2-7|few|13|TRBV5-1
TGCGCCAGCAGCTTGAGCGGACTCTACGAGCAGTACTTC
CASSLSGLYEQYF
>-|TRBJ2-1|once|15|TRBV7-3
TGTGCCAGCAGCTTAAGACAGGCGTTCTACAATGAGCAGTTCTTC
CASSLRQAFYNEQFF
>-|TRBJ1-2|-|13|TRBV5-4
TGTGCCAGCTACTCAACAGGCGACTATGGCTACACCTTC
CASYSTGDYGYTF
>TRBD1|TRBJ2-7|-|13|TRBV29-1
TGCAGCGTTATGACAGGGATCTCCTACGAGCAGTACTTC
CSVMTGISYEQYF
>TRBD1|TRBJ1-2|-|16|TRBV30
TGTGCCTGTGTTAAACCTCGGGACAGGGGGCCTCATGGCTACACCTTC
CACVKPRDRGPHGYTF
>-|TRBJ1-3|-|14|TRBV2
TGTGCCAGCAGTGTTCGCGATACTGGAAACACCATATATTTT
CASSVRDTGNTIYF
>-|TRBJ2-5|-|17|TRBV4-1
TGCGCCAGCAGCCAAGATCTCTGGGGGACCTTTCAAGAGACCCAGTACTTC
CASSQDLWGTFQETQYF
>TRBD2|TRBJ2-2|few|16|TRBV6-4
TGTGCCAGCAGTGACTCTCCGCGGGAGGTAGCCGGGGAGCTGTTTTTT
CASSDSPREVAGELFF
>-|TRBJ1-2|-|14|TRBV18
TGTGCCAGCTCACCAGAGAAACACAGCTATGGCTACACCTTC
CASSPEKHSYGYTF
>-|TRBJ2-7|-|14|TRBV5-1
TGCGCCAGCAGCACAACAGGTAACTCCTACGAGCAGTACTTC
CASSTTGNSYEQYF
>TRBD1|TRBJ1-1|few|12|TRBV29-1
TGCAGCGTGGAAGGGGGCTACACTGAAGCTTTCTTT
CSVEGGYTEAFF
>-|TRBJ2-1|-|13|TRBV9
TGTGCCAGCAGCCCTCCCCTGACAGGTGAGCAGTTCTTC
CASSPPLTGEQFF
>TRBD2|TRBJ2-1|-|18|TRBV5-1
TGCGCCAGCAGCCCCGGTCGGTTAGCGGGAGGGCAATGGAATGAGCAGTTCTTC
CASSPGRLAGGQWNEQFF
>-|TRBJ2-2|-|16|TRBV7-2
TGTGCCAGCAGCTTTTATGACGGTTCAAACACCGGGGAGCTGTTTTTT
CASSFYDGSNTGELFF
>-|TRBJ2-2|-|16|TRBV5-1
TGCGCCAGCAGCTTGAGGCACAGGCAGAACACCGGGGAGCTGTTTTTT
CASSLRHRQNTGELFF
>-|TRBJ1-1|few|14|TRBV28
TGTGCCAGCAGTTTATATGGCGGGAACACTGAAGCTTTCTTT
CASSLYGGNTEAFF
>-|TRBJ2-7|-|15|TRBV9
TGTGCCAGCAGCGGGGATTACGGGAGCTCCTACGAGCAGTACTTC
CASSGDYGSSYEQYF
>TRBD2|TRBJ2-1|-|14|TRBV29-1
TGCAGCGTCGCGGTAGTGCTAGCGGGCAATGAGCAGTTCTTC
CSVAVVLAGNEQFF
>-|TRBJ1-5|few|13|TRBV28
TGTGCCAGCAGTTTTAGGGGGGGACAGCCCCAGCATTTT
CASSFRGGQPQHF
>-|TRBJ2-1|few|15|TRBV5-1
TGCGCCAGCAGCTTGGAACAGAGCAGTTACAATGAGCAGTTCTTC
CASSLEQSSYNEQFF
>-|TRBJ2-5|-|16|TRBV15
TGTGCCACCAGCAGAGATGGTCTCCGTAGAGGGGAGACCCAGTACTTC
CATSRDGLRRGETQYF
>-|TRBJ2-7|few|13|TRBV28
TGTGCCAGCAGTTTACCGGGCTCCTACGAGCAGTACTTC
CASSLPGSYEQYF
>TRBD2|TRBJ2-1|-|12|TRBV5-6
TGTGCCAGCAGCCCCGGGGGGAATGAGCAGTTCTTC
CASSPGGNEQFF
>TRBD1|TRBJ1-4|few|16|TRBV5-1
TGCGCCAGCAGCTCGACACTGACAGGGTCTGGGGAAAAACTGTTTTTT
CASSSTLTGSGEKLFF
>-|TRBJ1-2|few|14|TRBV5-6
TGTGCCAGCAGCACCACGGGGCTTTATTATGGCTACACCTTC
CASSTTGLYYGYTF
>-|TRBJ2-5|-|15|TRBV14
TGTGCCAGCAGCCCCCAGGGGGGCCACCGGGGCCCCCAGTACTTC
CASSPQGGHRGPQYF
>TRBD2|TRBJ2-1|-|15|TRBV11-2
TGTGCCAGCAGCTTAAATACGGGAGGGTACAATGAGCAGTTCTTC
CASSLNTGGYNEQFF
>TRBD1|TRBJ1-6|-|13|TRBV6-5
TGTGCCAGCAGGGACAGGGTTGATTCACCCCTCCACTTT
CASRDRVDSPLHF
>TRBD2|TRBJ2-2|-|16|TRBV6-6
TGTGCCAGCAGTTACGGGACTAGCAAGAACACCGGGGAGCTGTTTTTT
CASSYGTSKNTGELFF